A selection of T cell receptor beta chains follows, all from one sample in a study of blood T cell repertoires in COVID-19. Sequenced by immunoSEQ multiplex PCR; TCRdb stores in-frame clones only, minus some. The sample carries 300,000 to 450,000 clones, 88% recorded once. Sequencing was performed on PBMCs or T cells enriched from blood (not recorded which). The source is a woman between 18 and 29 years old who had recovered from COVID-19. CDR3s include the opening cysteine and the closing phenylalanine or tryptophan. The order of the fields is J gene, clone size, CDR3 length, V gene, D gene, CDR3 DNA, CDR3 protein. D genes are given only for firm matches. Size is omitted from some rows. Given values are once, few, many or a class for expanded clones.

>TRBJ1-5|few|15|TRBV5-5|NA
TGTGCCAGCAGCTTGGTGGCAGGGGGCAATCAGCCCCAGCATTTT
CASSLVAGGNQPQHF
>TRBJ1-1|NA|13|TRBV9|NA
TGTGCCAGCAGCCCCGACAGAGGCACTGAAGCTTTCTTT
CASSPDRGTEAFF
>TRBJ2-3|NA|16|TRBV11-3|TRBD1
TGTGCCAGCAGCTACACGCTGACAGGGGCTGCAGATACGCAGTATTTT
CASSYTLTGAADTQYF
>TRBJ1-5|NA|14|TRBV21-1|NA
TGTGCCAGCAGGCACGGGACAGACAATCAGCCCCAGCATTTT
CASRHGTDNQPQHF
>TRBJ1-4|NA|14|TRBV7-9|NA
TGTGCCAGCAGCCCGGACACGGTTAATGAAAAACTGTTTTTT
CASSPDTVNEKLFF
>TRBJ1-5|NA|13|TRBV29-1|TRBD1
TGCAGCGTACAGGGGGGACTCAATCAGCCCCAGCATTTT
CSVQGGLNQPQHF
>TRBJ1-5|NA|16|TRBV19|TRBD1
TGTGCCAGTAGTATTCTTGGGACAGGGGCCAATCAGCCCCAGCATTTT
CASSILGTGANQPQHF
>TRBJ2-2|NA|20|TRBV6-2/TRBV6-3|TRBD2
TGTGCCAGCAGTTCTAGGTCCCTTACTTATGTAGCGGGGCGCACCGGGGAGCTGTTTTTT
CASSSRSLTYVAGRTGELFF
>TRBJ1-1|NA|13|TRBV6-1|NA
TGTGCCAGCAGTGATTTCGGGGGAACTGAAGCTTTCTTT
CASSDFGGTEAFF
>TRBJ2-7|NA|20|TRBV28|TRBD2
TGTGCCAGCAGTTTCCAACCCCGGACTAGCGGGGGGTCCGGTTGGTACGAGCAGTACTTC
CASSFQPRTSGGSGWYEQYF
>TRBJ2-1|NA|15|TRBV6-5|TRBD2
TGTGCCAGCAGGCCGATAGCGGGGGGGCAGGATGAGCAGTTCTTC
CASRPIAGGQDEQFF
>TRBJ1-2|few|13|TRBV5-1|NA
TGCGCCAGCAGCTTGGACATTTACTATGGCTACACCTTC
CASSLDIYYGYTF
>TRBJ1-6|NA|16|TRBV9|NA
TGTGCCAGCAGCGTAGATCCCGGGAGGGTGCCCTCACCCCTCCACTTT
CASSVDPGRVPSPLHF
>TRBJ2-1|once|13|TRBV11-2|NA
TGTGCCAGCAGCCGGGGAGGTATCGATGAGCAGTTCTTC
CASSRGGIDEQFF
>TRBJ1-2|NA|13|TRBV5-6|NA
TGTGCCAGCAGCTTTGACAAAAACTATGGCTACACCTTC
CASSFDKNYGYTF
>TRBJ2-7|NA|15|TRBV4-1|NA
TGCGCCAGCAGCCAAGAACCCGGGTTGGCGTACGAGCAGTACTTC
CASSQEPGLAYEQYF
>TRBJ1-1|NA|14|TRBV28|NA
TGTGCCAGCAACGCAGTTACCATGAACACTGAAGCTTTCTTT
CASNAVTMNTEAFF
>TRBJ1-5|NA|15|TRBV6-1|NA
TGTGCCAGCAGTGATCACTCTAATAGCAATCAGCCCCAGCATTTT
CASSDHSNSNQPQHF
>TRBJ1-2|NA|15|TRBV14|TRBD1
TGTGCCAGCAGCCAATATCAGGGGGCGGACTATGGCTACACCTTC
CASSQYQGADYGYTF
>TRBJ2-1|NA|11|TRBV15|NA
TGTGCCACGCAGGGTTACAATGAGCAGTTCTTC
CATQGYNEQFF
>TRBJ1-2|once|16|TRBV5-4|NA
TGTGCCAGCAGCAAAATTATGGACTGGGAAGAATATGGCTACACCTTC
CASSKIMDWEEYGYTF
>TRBJ1-3|NA|14|TRBV18|NA
TGTGCCAGCTCACCGTTGACGGCCAGCGACACCATATATTTT
CASSPLTASDTIYF
>TRBJ2-3|NA|16|TRBV9|TRBD2
TGTGCCAGCAGCTTTCGACTAGCAGTCTTCCCAGATACGCAGTATTTT
CASSFRLAVFPDTQYF
>TRBJ1-1|NA|13|TRBV15|NA
TGTGCCACCAGCCCAGGTCTGAACACTGAAGCTTTCTTT
CATSPGLNTEAFF
>TRBJ2-2|once|16|TRBV3-1/TRBV3-2|TRBD2
TGTGCCAGCAGCCAAGACAGGCTAGCGGGGGCCGGGGAGCTGTTTTTT
CASSQDRLAGAGELFF
>TRBJ2-2|once|15|TRBV7-9|NA
TGTGCCAGCAGATACGGGGACATTGGATCCGGGGAGCTGTTTTTT
CASRYGDIGSGELFF
>TRBJ1-2|once|15|TRBV7-9|TRBD1
TGTGCCAGCAGCTTACAGGCAGGGGGCATAAAAGGCTACACCTTC
CASSLQAGGIKGYTF
>TRBJ1-1|NA|15|TRBV6-5|TRBD1
TGTGCCAGCAGTCTAAGGACAGGGAGGGACACTGAAGCTTTCTTT
CASSLRTGRDTEAFF
>TRBJ2-3|NA|17|TRBV4-3|TRBD2
TGCGCCAGCAGCCAAGACTTTAGCGGGGGGACTCCAGATACGCAGTATTTT
CASSQDFSGGTPDTQYF
>TRBJ2-3|NA|14|TRBV5-4|NA
TGTGCCAGCAGCCTACAGGGTGGAACAGATACGCAGTATTTT
CASSLQGGTDTQYF
>TRBJ1-4|once|12|TRBV25-1|NA
TGTGCCAGCAATCCAGGAGGGGAAAAACTGTTTTTT
CASNPGGEKLFF